These T cell receptor delta chains were read from a single sample in a study of gamma-delta chains in newborns, infants, children. TCRdb reprocessed the reads using CATT. This table has about 15,000 delta-chain clones, less than 9.5% appearing once. The specimen sequenced was blood. These receptors came from a child who was a newborn, infant or young child, either healthy, febrile or measles-vaccinated (not recorded which). Each CDR3 is given without its conserved first and last residue. A D gene is named only where the DNA matches it firmly.

CDR3aa: ACDTGWESSWDTRQMF
v_gene: TRDV2
j_gene: TRDJ3
d_gene: -

CDR3aa: ACTGLTAQLF
v_gene: TRDV2
j_gene: TRDJ2
d_gene: -

CDR3aa: ACDTLGAMVGSSWDTRQMF
v_gene: TRDV2
j_gene: TRDJ3
d_gene: TRDD3

CDR3aa: ACDSPSSWDTRQMF
v_gene: TRDV2
j_gene: TRDJ3
d_gene: -

CDR3aa: ACDILGDTSTWDTRQMF
v_gene: TRDV2
j_gene: TRDJ3
d_gene: TRDD3

CDR3aa: ACDAVLGDTIWDTRQMF
v_gene: TRDV2
j_gene: TRDJ3
d_gene: TRDD3

CDR3aa: ACDTVVYWGTSLTAQLF
v_gene: TRDV2
j_gene: TRDJ2
d_gene: TRDD3

CDR3aa: ACDTGWGIPSWDTRQMF
v_gene: TRDV2
j_gene: TRDJ3
d_gene: TRDD3

CDR3aa: ACDTLGLSSWDTRQMF
v_gene: TRDV2
j_gene: TRDJ3
d_gene: -

CDR3aa: ACDQLLGDTAQLF
v_gene: TRDV2
j_gene: TRDJ2
d_gene: -

CDR3aa: ACDLLDGYASSWDTRQVF
v_gene: TRDV2
j_gene: TRDJ3
d_gene: TRDD3

CDR3aa: ALGGSTLLGSRDTDKLI
v_gene: TRDV1
j_gene: TRDJ1
d_gene: TRDD3

CDR3aa: ACDTSGYASSWDTRQMF
v_gene: TRDV2
j_gene: TRDJ3
d_gene: TRDD3

CDR3aa: ACDTWGDSSWDTRQMF
v_gene: TRDV2
j_gene: TRDJ3
d_gene: -